This T cell receptor beta chain is from a study of CD8 T cells in ankylosing spondylitis. Findings and caveats of the study: Within ankylosing spondylitis blood, a TCR beta motif made up of eight or nine highly homologous variants appeared to be characteristic. Within matched ankylosing spondylitis synovial fluid, disease-linked clones were reportedly significantly enriched. A CD8+ phenotype characterized the disease-linked clones, which were relatively rare in peripheral blood.

For TCR beta, libraries came from quantitative 5'-RACE with molecular barcodes. In TCRdb, the 5' RACE reads were re-called with MiXCR into one record per CDR3 protein. The sample comprises about 840,000 distinct CDR3 sequences, about 12% of which are singletons, and about 0.49% rests with the top ten. This clonotype was counted only a few times. As yet, its antigen is unknown. From germline, CDR1 is MRHNA and CDR2 SNTAGT. The V segment lost 2 bases and the J segment 5 bases; nucleotides outside the gene matches: 4. There are 15 residues in the CDR3. This clonotype was sampled from a male donor with ankylosing spondylitis. Sequenced input: blood, either unsorted or a sorted T cell fraction (not recorded which). The chain has TRBV6-4 and TRBJ2-2, with 8 nucleotides matching TRBD2. The CDR3 nucleotides read TGTGCCAGCAGTGACAGCGGGAGAGGAACCGGGGAGCTGTTTTTT. As protein: CASSDSGRGTGELFF.